This T cell receptor (beta chain) originates from a study of shared clonotypes between healthy human individuals. Profiling relied on immunoSEQ multiplex PCR, and the TCRdb table lists in-frame clones only, not all of them. The data hold millions of clones, with over 85% observed a single time. V lost 4 bases and J lost 0, with 15 bases in between. CDR1 KGHSH and CDR2 LQKENI come from the germline V gene. The CDR3 spans 17 residues. The V gene is TRBV18, the J gene TRBJ2-2, with D maybe TRBD1 (6 bases). What was sequenced was naive CD4+ T cells sorted from blood. The subset is: CD45RA+ positively selected. The clonotype originates from a man between 18 and 29 years old in good health. The CDR3 nucleotides read TGTGCCAGCTCACGGATTATGCAGGGGTCGAACACCGGGGAGCTGTTTTTT. Translated: CASSRIMQGSNTGELFF.